Sequencing of this TCR beta chain was carried out in a study of T cell responses to AZD1222 COVID-19 vaccine. The length of the CDR3 is 14 residues. Germline CDR1 reads MNHEY; CDR2 reads SVGAGI. Unmatched junction bases numbered 3, after V lost 7 bases and J lost 2 bases. Repertoires were generated with immunoSEQ multiplex PCR, while TCRdb's copy carries only in-frame clones and drops some. The table lists roughly 20,000 clones, about four fifths of them singletons. The sample consisted of peripheral blood, taken 28 days after the second AZD1222 dose. V gene TRBV6-5 combines with J gene TRBJ2-7; 12 nucleotides agree with TRBD2. This receptor was taken from an adult who received the AZD1222 COVID-19 vaccine. Here the CDR3 reads CASKRTSGTYEQYF. The CDR3 nucleotides read TGTGCCAGCAAAAGGACTAGCGGGACCTACGAGCAGTACTTC.